The rows below give T cell receptor beta chains drawn from one sample of a study of blood T cell repertoires in COVID-19. Clones were sequenced by immunoSEQ multiplex PCR, and TCRdb holds only the in-frame ones, with some missing. Here the sample spans approximately 240,000 clones, 75% to 85% being singletons. The sample was peripheral blood. The receptors here all came from a human donor in a cohort sampled during active COVID-19. Each CDR3 is given with its conserved first and last residue. D genes are given only for firm matches. For some rows the clone size is stated as once, few or many, or as a class when expanded; others skip it.

j_call clone_size d_call v_call cdr3_nt cdr3_aa
TRBJ2-5 . TRBD2 TRBV19 TGTGCCAGTAGTGCGGAGGCACTAGCGGGAGGAAGAGAGACCCAGTACTTC CASSAEALAGGRETQYF
TRBJ1-1 . . TRBV5-1 TGCGCCAGCACCGTGAACCCGGGATTGAACACTGAAGCTTTCTTT CASTVNPGLNTEAFF
TRBJ2-2 . . TRBV5-1 TGCGCCAGCAGCCCCGGACAGCTCGTGAACACCGGGGAGCTGTTTTTT CASSPGQLVNTGELFF
TRBJ2-3 few TRBD2 TRBV28 TGTGCCAGCAGTTTACTAGCGGGAGTAGGCACAGATACGCAGTATTTT CASSLLAGVGTDTQYF
TRBJ1-1 . TRBD1 TRBV12-5 TGTGCTAGTGTTTTAAACAGGGGGAACACTGAAGCTTTCTTT CASVLNRGNTEAFF
TRBJ1-1 . . TRBV23-1 TGCGCCAGCAGTCGAGGGGGTTGGAACACTGAAGCTTTCTTT CASSRGGWNTEAFF
TRBJ2-5 . . TRBV12-2 TGTGCAAGTCGCTTAGTACAAGAGGCTTTCGGAGAGACCCAGTACTTC CASRLVQEAFGETQYF
TRBJ1-2 . . TRBV4-1 TGCGCCAGCAGCCCGCCCAGGGCCCATGGCTACACCTTC CASSPPRAHGYTF
TRBJ1-5 . . TRBV28 TGTGCCAGCAGTCAGGGGAGCAATCAGCCCCAGCATTTT CASSQGSNQPQHF
TRBJ1-1 . TRBD1 TRBV7-2 TGTGCCAGCAGCTTCCGGGACAGGGGGAACACTGAAGCTTTCTTT CASSFRDRGNTEAFF
TRBJ2-7 few . TRBV19 TGTGCCGGTTCAGGGGAATTCTACGAGCAGTACTTC CAGSGEFYEQYF
TRBJ2-7 . TRBD1 TRBV18 TGTGCCAGCTCACCACGCCGGGACAGGGGTGAGCAGTACTTC CASSPRRDRGEQYF
TRBJ1-2 . TRBD1 TRBV5-4 TGTGCCAGCAGCTTGGAGGGGGCAAGCTATGGCTACACCTTC CASSLEGASYGYTF
TRBJ2-7 . TRBD2 TRBV14 TGTGCCAGCAGCCTTCTAGCGGGGGGGTCCTACGAGCAGTACTTC CASSLLAGGSYEQYF
TRBJ1-1 . . TRBV18 TGTGCCAGCTCACTTAGCAGGGTTGGGAACACTGAAGCTTTCTTT CASSLSRVGNTEAFF
TRBJ2-7 . . TRBV6-6 TGTGCCAGCCTTGACAGAGGCTACGAGCAGTACTTC CASLDRGYEQYF
TRBJ2-7 . . TRBV11-1 TGTGCCAGCAGCTTAGTCAGCTACGAGCAGTACTTC CASSLVSYEQYF
TRBJ2-5 . TRBD2 TRBV4-1 TGCGCCAGCAGCTGGTCGGCGGGAGGGGCCCAAGAGACCCAGTACTTC CASSWSAGGAQETQYF
TRBJ2-3 . . TRBV10-1 TGCGCCAGCAGCGACATAGATACGCAGTATTTT CASSDIDTQYF
TRBJ2-5 few . TRBV2 TGTGCCAGCAATTTTCAGGGGAACGGAGAGACCCAGTACTTC CASNFQGNGETQYF
TRBJ1-1 . . TRBV7-2 TGTGCCAGCAGCCTCGGTGGCGACATGAACACTGAAGCTTTCTTT CASSLGGDMNTEAFF
TRBJ1-6 . . TRBV25-1 TGTGCCAGCAGGGGGCGAAGGAATTCACCCCTCCACTTT CASRGRRNSPLHF